The clone carrying this T cell receptor beta chain was recorded many times. These data come from a study of T cell repertoires in cytomegalovirus infection. As for the study in general: Evidence of both CMV infection and a matching HLA type came from public TCR beta signatures.

With 7 bases clipped from V and 4 bases from J, the junction kept 8 bases outside the gene matches. This CDR3 has 14 residues. One entry per CDR3 protein, called by TCRdb with MiXCR from the reads. The sample comprises some 320,000 distinct CDR3 sequences, 8% to 9.5% of which are singletons, and about 4.5% rests with the top ten. The sequenced sample consisted of PBMCs. The TCR comes from a human donor in good health (CMV status not recorded). Some clones in this sample may be carry-over from other donors' samples. The chain combines TRBV12-3 or TRBV12-4 with TRBJ1-2; TRBD1 agrees at 8 bases. The CDR3 loop is CASTLQGALYGYTF. The CDR3 DNA sequence: TGTGCCAGCACCCTTCAGGGGGCCCTCTATGGCTACACCTTC.